The sequence of this T cell receptor beta chain was determined in a study of blood T cell repertoires in COVID-19. Overall study: Samples of COVID-19 (acute and convalescent) were obtained from the United States, Italy and Spain. PBMCs, B-cell-depleted T cells, or T cells were the source of the cDNA or gDNA that made up the material.

In the original processing: Cell counts per sample came from amplifying reference gene primers. Some clones are missing from TCRdb's copy, which holds only in-frame ones; the method was immunoSEQ multiplex PCR. V and J calls and clone size are given by that table; D and trimming were obtained from the DNA. The table records around 130,000 clones, approximately 80% of them present only once. V lost 3 bases to trimming and J lost 6 bases; unmatched junction nucleotides: 9. Germline assignment: CDR1 SGHTS and CDR2 YDEGEE. This CDR3 has 16 residues. V and J are TRBV5-8 and TRBJ2-1; 10 bases agree with TRBD1. This receptor was obtained from a man aged 70-80 years with acute or convalescent COVID-19. What was sequenced was peripheral blood. CDR3 nucleotides: TGTGCCAGCAGCTCGACAGGGGGCAAACCTTCCAATGAGCAGTTCTTC. This codes for CASSSTGGKPSNEQFF.